One and the same sample provided the 19 T cell receptor beta chains below, sequenced in a study of shared clonotypes between healthy human individuals. Assay used: immunoSEQ multiplex PCR; TCRdb lists only in-frame clones, some missing. In the table there are fewer than 400,000 clones, around 74% of which are singletons. The sample taken for sequencing was memory CD4+ T cells sorted from blood. Indicated subset: CD45RA-negative fraction. These receptors were taken from a man aged 25-40 years in good health.

V usage is TRBV27 and J usage is TRBJ2-6; TRBD1 matches 9 bases. The CDR3 runs 19 residues. Germline CDR1 MNHEY, CDR2 SMNVEV (reference sequence). The ends lost 7 bases at V and 0 bases at J; junction bases unmatched: 13. CDR3: CASKPSGTGPLSGANVLTF. In DNA, the CDR3 is TGTGCCAGCAAGCCATCCGGGACAGGGCCCCTCTCTGGGGCCAACGTCCTGACTTTC.

The chain recombines TRBV29-1 with TRBJ2-7; possible D gene TRBD1, 5 bases. Trimming took off 7 bases at V and 6 bases at J, with 16 bases between the two ends. Looked up from germline, CDR1 is SQVTM and CDR2 is ANQGSEA. CDR3 length: 12 residues. CDR3 residues: CSGADLRGEQYF. DNA of the CDR3: TGCAGCGGTGCAGACCTAAGGGGCGAGCAGTACTTC.

The V call is TRBV10-2, the J call TRBJ1-5; D might be TRBD1 (6 bases). Germline lookup yields CDR1 WSHSY and CDR2 SAAADI. Between the trimmed V and J ends, which lost 6 bases and 3 bases, there was a span of 15 bases. The CDR3 has 15 residues. CDR3 DNA: TGCGCCAGCAGGCAGGGGTCGATCCCCAATCAGCCCCAGCATTTT. Its protein product is CASRQGSIPNQPQHF.

CDR3 amino acids: CASSRSAAGGSSYNEQFF. The CDR3 DNA reads as TGTGCCAGCAGCCGTTCGGCAGCTGGCGGGAGTTCCTACAATGAGCAGTTCTTC. The chain joins TRBV5-4 to TRBJ2-1; 7 positions agree with TRBD2. V gave up 4 bases and J gave up 1 base; unmatched junction bases: 14. CDR1 is SGHNT and CDR2 is YYREEE in the germline V gene (reference sequence). The CDR3 has 18 amino acids.

This clone appeared once. The J gene is TRBJ2-1, the V gene TRBV7-3, with D tentatively TRBD1 (6 bases). The CDR3 length is 13 residues. Germline values: CDR1 SGHTA, CDR2 FQGTGA. Trimming shortened V by 3 bases and J by 5 bases, and 8 bases separated the two germline ends. The CDR3: CASSFNRDNEQFF. DNA for the CDR3: TGTGCCAGCAGCTTTAACAGGGACAATGAGCAGTTCTTC.

The rearrangement links TRBV5-1 to TRBJ2-7, with D perhaps matching TRBD2 (6 bases). Germline V gene lookup returns CDR1 SGHRS and CDR2 YFSETQ. This CDR3 spans 14 amino acids. The V and J ends lost 1 base and 6 bases respectively, with 14 bases between them. The CDR3 here is CASSLYGSRSEQYF. The CDR3 DNA sequence: TGCGCCAGCAGCTTGTACGGGAGTAGGTCCGAGCAGTACTTC.

The chain is built from TRBV5-6 and TRBJ2-1; 11 bases fit TRBD2. Trimming cost V 3 bases and J 3 bases; bases outside gene matches: 11. The CDR3 is 18 amino acids. Germline CDR1 reads SGHDT; CDR2 reads YYEEEE. The CDR3 spells CASSSTGTSGFFYNEQFF. The CDR3 coding sequence is TGTGCCAGCAGCTCAACCGGGACTAGCGGATTTTTCTACAATGAGCAGTTCTTC.

J is TRBJ2-1 and V is TRBV5-4, with 10 bases identical to TRBD2. Germline CDR1 is SGHNT and CDR2 is YYREEE (reference sequence). The CDR3 sequence is 15 residues long. Unmatched junction bases numbered 10, after V lost 4 bases and J lost 9 bases. In nucleotides, the CDR3 is TGTGCCAGCAGCCCAGGACTAGCGGCCCAAGGTGAGCAGTTCTTC. This encodes CASSPGLAAQGEQFF.

The rearrangement joins TRBV6-6 to TRBJ2-1, with TRBD2 matching 8 bases. V lost 4 bases and J lost 12; bases outside the gene matches: 11. The germline CDR1 and CDR2 sequences are MNHNY and SVGAGI (reference sequence). The length of the CDR3 is 14 residues. Written as DNA, the CDR3 is TGTGCCAGCAGTTCACGGGAGGGGAGACAAAGGCAGTTCTTC. Protein: CASSSREGRQRQFF.

A word on this clone: A much bigger clone sits one base away, suggesting this may be a read error. Other DNA sequences in the sample encode the same CDR3. The chain is built from TRBV28 and TRBJ1-1; D is unclear. CDR1 is MDHEN and CDR2 is SYDVKM in the germline V gene. Trimming took off 1 base at V and 0 bases at J, with 3 bases between the two ends. There are 13 residues in the CDR3. DNA of the CDR3: TGTGCCAGCAGTTTATCCTTGAACACTGAAGCTTTCTTT. Translating gives CASSLSLNTEAFF.

This chain uses TRBV2 with TRBJ1-1; a possible D gene is TRBD1 (6 bases). The CDR3 is 14 residues long. V gave up 7 bases and J gave up 3 bases, with 15 bases separating them. Germline CDR1 SNHLY, CDR2 FYNNEI. CDR3 bases: TGTGCCAGCATTCCCTTGTACAGGGACACTGAAGCTTTCTTT. Residues: CASIPLYRDTEAFF.

The chain links TRBV11-2 to TRBJ2-6, with D uncertain. This CDR3 spans 15 amino acids. Deletions cut 6 bases from V and 2 bases from J, with 11 bases between. The germline V gene has CDR1 SGHAT and CDR2 FQNNGV. The CDR3 nucleotides read TGTGCCAGCAGTGCAGGCCGGACTGGGGCCAACGTCCTGACTTTC. Residues: CASSAGRTGANVLTF.

The V and J genes are TRBV7-9 and TRBJ1-3; weak D call: TRBD1 (5 bases). The CDR3 runs 17 residues. CDR1 is SEHNR, CDR2 FQNEAQ, per germline (reference sequence). The germline V and J ends were trimmed by 5 bases and 4 bases, with 21 bases remaining between them. CDR3 sequence: CASSPKGEGLRGNTIYF. The CDR3 bases are TGTGCCAGCAGCCCGAAAGGGGAGGGCCTCAGGGGAAACACCATATATTTT.

This clone appeared a single time. The rearrangement uses TRBV18 and TRBJ1-6; D not resolved. The CDR3 runs to 14 residues. V was trimmed by 5 bases and J by 0 bases, leaving 5 bases between them. Per germline, CDR1 KGHSH and CDR2 LQKENI. CDR3 protein: CASSRDSYNSPLHF. The DNA of the CDR3 is TGTGCCAGCTCAAGAGACTCCTATAATTCACCCCTCCACTTT.

The chain couples TRBV5-1 to TRBJ1-4; D perhaps matches TRBD1 (5 bases). Trimming took 4 bases from V and 4 from J, leaving 11 bases between them. The CDR3 consists of 14 residues. The germline gives CDR1 SGHRS, CDR2 YFSETQ. The CDR3 DNA reads TGCGCCAGCAGCCACCAGGGTAGTAATGAAAAACTGTTTTTT. Translated, it gives CASSHQGSNEKLFF.

The rearrangement uses TRBV29-1 and TRBJ2-2, with D tentatively TRBD1 or TRBD2 (6 bases each). The germline V gene has CDR1 SQVTM and CDR2 ANQGSEA. The CDR3 covers 16 residues. Trimming removed 6 bases from V and 3 bases from J, with 20 bases in between. CDR3 protein: CSVRATGTFHTGELFF. CDR3 sequence (DNA): TGCAGCGTCCGGGCAACAGGGACTTTTCACACCGGGGAGCTGTTTTTT.

V gene TRBV12-5 combines with J gene TRBJ2-1; 13 bases fit TRBD2. CDR3 length: 20 amino acids. Germline V gene data show CDR1 as LGHNT and CDR2 as FRNRAP. Losses at the gene ends were 0 bases for V and 10 bases for J; bases not matched to a gene: 18. Written as DNA, the CDR3 is TGTGCTAGTGGTTTGGTACAGAGGGGGCTAAAACTAGCGGGAGGGGAAGAGCAGTTCTTC. It codes for CASGLVQRGLKLAGGEEQFF.

This clone appeared a few times. This chain uses TRBV6-5 with TRBJ1-2; D is ambiguous. The V and J ends lost 6 bases and 6 bases respectively, with 17 bases between them. The CDR3 has 14 residues. Germline CDR1 reads MNHEY; CDR2 reads SVGAGI. The CDR3 DNA reads as TGTGCCAGCAGCTCCACCAACGGCCTAAATGGCTACACCTTC. It translates to CASSSTNGLNGYTF.

The V call is TRBV18, the J call TRBJ2-3; D is unresolved. V was pared by 6 bases and J by 6 bases, with 19 bases between. The CDR3 consists of 15 residues. The germline V gene encodes CDR1 KGHSH and CDR2 LQKENI. The CDR3 here is CASSQDPGPLDTQYF. DNA for the CDR3: TGTGCCAGCTCGCAGGACCCAGGCCCCCTGGATACGCAGTATTTT.